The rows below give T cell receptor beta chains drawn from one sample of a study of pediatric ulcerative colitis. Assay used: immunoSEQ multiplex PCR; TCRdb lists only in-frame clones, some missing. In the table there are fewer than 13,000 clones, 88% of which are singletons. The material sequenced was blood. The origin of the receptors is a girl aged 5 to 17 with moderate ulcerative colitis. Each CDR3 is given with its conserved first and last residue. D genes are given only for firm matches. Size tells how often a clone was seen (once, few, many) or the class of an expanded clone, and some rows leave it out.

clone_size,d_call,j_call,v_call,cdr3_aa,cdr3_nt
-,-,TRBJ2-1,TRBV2,CASSESLVAQFF,TGTGCCAGCAGTGAATCTTTGGTTGCGCAGTTCTTC
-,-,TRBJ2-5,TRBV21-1,CASSKIGCETQYF,TGTGCCAGCAGCAAAATAGGGTGTGAGACCCAGTACTTC
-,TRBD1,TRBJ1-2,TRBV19,CASTRQGTGYGYTF,TGTGCCAGTACCCGACAGGGGACTGGCTATGGCTACACCTTC
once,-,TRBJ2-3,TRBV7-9,CASSLGSSTADTQYF,TGTGCCAGCAGCTTAGGTAGCTCGACGGCAGATACGCAGTATTTT
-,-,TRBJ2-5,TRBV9,CASSVAGSPRETQYF,TGTGCCAGCAGCGTAGCGGGATCCCCGCGGGAGACCCAGTACTTC
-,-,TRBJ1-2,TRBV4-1,CASSQTGRAPHGYTF,TGCGCCAGCAGCCAGACGGGCAGGGCCCCACATGGCTACACCTTC
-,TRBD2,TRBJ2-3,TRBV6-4,CASSDGTSGGDTQYF,TGTGCCAGCAGTGATGGGACTAGCGGGGGAGATACGCAGTATTTT
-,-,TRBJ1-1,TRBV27,CARPRHRNTEAFF,TGTGCCAGGCCACGGCACCGGAACACTGAAGCTTTCTTT
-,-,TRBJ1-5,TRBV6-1,CASSAQGQHQPQHF,TGTGCCAGCAGTGCACAGGGCCAACATCAGCCCCAGCATTTT
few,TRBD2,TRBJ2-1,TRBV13,CASSQVRGRGFF,TGTGCCAGCAGCCAAGTACGGGGGAGGGGGTTCTTC
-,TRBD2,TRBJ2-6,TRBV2,CASTETSGSSGANVLTF,TGTGCCAGCACTGAGACTAGCGGGAGCTCTGGGGCCAACGTCCTGACTTTC
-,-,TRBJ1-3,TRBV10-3,CAISESGTGSGNTIYF,TGTGCCATCAGTGAGTCGGGGACGGGCTCTGGAAACACCATATATTTT
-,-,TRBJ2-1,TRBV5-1,CASSLVGRSVYNEQFF,TGCGCCAGCAGCTTGGTGGGCCGCTCGGTCTACAATGAGCAGTTCTTC
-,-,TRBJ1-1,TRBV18,CASSLNYGSSNTEAFF,TGTGCCAGCTCACTAAATTACGGGTCCTCAAACACTGAAGCTTTCTTT
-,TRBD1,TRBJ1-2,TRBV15,CATSAQTGQYYGYTF,TGTGCCACCAGCGCCCAGACAGGGCAGTACTATGGCTACACCTTC
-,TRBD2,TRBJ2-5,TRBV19,CASGSSGRAQETQYF,TGTGCCAGTGGATCTAGCGGGAGGGCCCAAGAGACCCAGTACTTC
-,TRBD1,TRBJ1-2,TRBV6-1,CATGQGTNYGYTF,TGTGCCACCGGACAGGGGACGAACTATGGCTACACCTTC
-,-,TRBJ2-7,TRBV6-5,CASRRGTEQYF,TGTGCCAGCAGAAGAGGGACCGAGCAGTACTTC
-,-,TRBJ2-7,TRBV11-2,CASSVGWGHTYEQYF,TGTGCCAGCAGCGTGGGGTGGGGGCACACATACGAGCAGTACTTC
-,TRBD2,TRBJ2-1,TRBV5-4,CASSSGLVFVPVSNEQFF,TGTGCCAGCAGCTCGGGACTAGTCTTTGTCCCAGTAAGCAATGAGCAGTTCTTC